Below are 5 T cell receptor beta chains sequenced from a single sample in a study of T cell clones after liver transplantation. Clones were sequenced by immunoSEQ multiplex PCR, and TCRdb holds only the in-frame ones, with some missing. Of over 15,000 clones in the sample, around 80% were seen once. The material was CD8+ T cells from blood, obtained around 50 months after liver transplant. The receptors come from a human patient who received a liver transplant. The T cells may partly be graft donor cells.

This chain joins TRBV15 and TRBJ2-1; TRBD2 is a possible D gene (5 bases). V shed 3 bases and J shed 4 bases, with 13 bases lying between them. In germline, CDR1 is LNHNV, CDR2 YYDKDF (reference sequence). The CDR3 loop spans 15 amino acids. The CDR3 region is CATSSGIILYNEQFF. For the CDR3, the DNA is TGTGCCACCAGCAGCGGGATTATACTGTACAATGAGCAGTTCTTC. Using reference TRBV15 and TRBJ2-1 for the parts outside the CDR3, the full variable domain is DAMVIQNPRYQVTQFGKPVTLSCSQTLNHNVMYWYQQKSSQAPKLLFHYYDKDFNNEADTPDNFQSRRPNTSFCFLDIRSPGLGDTAMYLCATSSGIILYNEQFFGPGTRLTVL.

In DNA, the CDR3 is TGTGCCAGCACTTTTACGGTATTCGGGACTAGCGGGGGAGGCTCCTACAATGAGCAGTTCTTC. Encoded protein: CASTFTVFGTSGGGSYNEQFF. The V and J genes are TRBV2 and TRBJ2-1; TRBD2 aligns across 14 bases. J lost 0 bases, V lost 7 bases, and 17 bases had no gene match. This CDR3 comprises 21 residues. Germline CDR1 SNHLY, CDR2 FYNNEI.

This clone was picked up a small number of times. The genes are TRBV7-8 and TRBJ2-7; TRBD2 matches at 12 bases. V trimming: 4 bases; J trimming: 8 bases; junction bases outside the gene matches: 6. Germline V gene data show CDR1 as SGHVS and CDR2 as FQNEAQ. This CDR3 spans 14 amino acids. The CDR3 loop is CASSSTSGGFKQYF. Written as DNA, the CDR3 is TGTGCCAGCAGCTCTACTAGCGGGGGGTTCAAGCAGTACTTC.

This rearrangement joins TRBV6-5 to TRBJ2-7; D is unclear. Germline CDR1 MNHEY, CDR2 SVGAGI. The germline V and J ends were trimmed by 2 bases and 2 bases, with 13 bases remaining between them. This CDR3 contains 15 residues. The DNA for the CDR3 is TGTGCCAGCAGTTACGACCTGGAGCGCACCTACGAGCAGTACTTC. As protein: CASSYDLERTYEQYF.

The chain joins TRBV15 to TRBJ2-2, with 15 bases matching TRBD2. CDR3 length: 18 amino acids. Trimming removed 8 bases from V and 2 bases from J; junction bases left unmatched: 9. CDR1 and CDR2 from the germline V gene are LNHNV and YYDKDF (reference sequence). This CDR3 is CATARTSGGEINTGELFF. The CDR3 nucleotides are TGTGCCACCGCCAGGACTAGCGGGGGGGAAATCAACACCGGGGAGCTGTTTTTT.